Detailed here is one T cell receptor (beta chain). The sample is drawn from a study of response to subunit inactivated influenza vaccine. Via MiXCR, TCRdb re-called the RT-PCR reads, giving one row per CDR3 protein. This table has 800,000 or so distinct CDR3 sequences, approximately 21% appearing once. The germline V and J ends were trimmed by 7 bases and 7 bases, with 10 bases remaining between them. The CDR3 is 11 amino acids. Germline V CDR1 and CDR2: SGHTA, FQGNSA. The receptor was derived from a man in his fifties or sixties who received an inactivated influenza vaccine. The chain uses TRBV7-2 and TRBJ2-5; no clear D. This specimen consisted of PBMCs from blood, obtained 5 to 6 days after vaccination. CDR3 DNA: TGTGCCAGCACCAGCAGTTCGACCCAGTACTTC. Its translation: CASTSSSTQYF.